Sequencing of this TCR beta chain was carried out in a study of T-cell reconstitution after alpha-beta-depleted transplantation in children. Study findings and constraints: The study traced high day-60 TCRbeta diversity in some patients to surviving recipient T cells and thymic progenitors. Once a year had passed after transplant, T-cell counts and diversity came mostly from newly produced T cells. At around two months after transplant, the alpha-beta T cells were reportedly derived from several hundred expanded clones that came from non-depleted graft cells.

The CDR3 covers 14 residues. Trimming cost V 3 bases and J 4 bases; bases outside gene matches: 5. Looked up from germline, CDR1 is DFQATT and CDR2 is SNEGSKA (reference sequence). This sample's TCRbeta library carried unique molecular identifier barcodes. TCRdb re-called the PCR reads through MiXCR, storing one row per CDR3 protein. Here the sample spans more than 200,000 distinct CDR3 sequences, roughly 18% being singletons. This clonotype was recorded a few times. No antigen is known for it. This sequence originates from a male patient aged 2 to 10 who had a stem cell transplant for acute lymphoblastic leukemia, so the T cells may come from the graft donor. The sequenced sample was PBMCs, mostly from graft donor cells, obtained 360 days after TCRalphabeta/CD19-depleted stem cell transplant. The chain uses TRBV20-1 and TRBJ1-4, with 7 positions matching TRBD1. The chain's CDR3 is CSASGDSLNEKLFF. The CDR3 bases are TGCAGTGCTAGCGGGGACAGTCTTAATGAAAAACTGTTTTTT.